This T cell receptor beta chain is from a study of T-cell reconstitution after alpha-beta-depleted transplantation in children. Findings and caveats of the study: Recipient T cells and thymic progenitors that survived were the source of the high TCRbeta diversity seen at day 60 in some patients. Expanded clones from the graft, numbering several hundred, reportedly supplied alpha-beta T cells about two months after transplant. Newly produced T cells mostly provided counts and TCRbeta diversity after one year, as hyperexpanded clones declined.

The authors prepared the TCRbeta library with unique molecular identifiers. TCRdb re-derived calls from the PCR reads in MiXCR, one entry per CDR3 protein. This table holds approximately 250,000 distinct CDR3 sequences, about a quarter found once. This clonotype was recorded many times. Its antigen is currently unknown. Specimen: PBMCs, collected before TCRalphabeta/CD19-depleted stem cell transplant. The clonotype was recovered from a girl aged 2 to 10 with Fanconi anemia, due to receive a stem cell transplant.

CDR3 sequence (DNA): TGTGCCAGCAGTTTTGCAGGGACTCTCTACGAGCAGTACTTC. Translating gives CASSFAGTLYEQYF. The chain carries TRBV12-3 or TRBV12-4 and TRBJ2-7; tentatively, D is TRBD2 (6 bases). Trimming stripped 3 bases from V and 3 bases from J, with 12 bases between. The CDR3 runs 14 residues.